This entry lists 3 T cell receptor beta chains sequenced from one sample in a study of T-cell memory formation after mild COVID-19. TCRdb passed the 5' RACE reads through MiXCR, listing each CDR3 protein once. The sample lists fewer than 250,000 distinct CDR3 sequences, less than 20% occurring once. Sequences were obtained from PBMCs or a T cell subset sorted from them (not recorded which). All receptors come from an adult woman who had mild COVID-19 (a few samples of this study predate the infection). Cell type and time point are not known.

This clonotype was seen only a few times. The chain carries TRBV5-6 and TRBJ2-7, with a tentative D call TRBD1 (5 bases). Trimming removed 0 bases at V and 3 bases at J, with 7 bases between. There are 13 residues in the CDR3. Germline V gene lookup returns CDR1 SGHDT and CDR2 YYEEEE. CDR3 sequence (DNA): TGTGCCAGCAGCTTGGACAGGAACTACGAGCAGTACTTC. Protein: CASSLDRNYEQYF.

The chain has TRBV29-1 and TRBJ2-7; the D is unclear. The germline V and J ends were trimmed by 3 bases and 5 bases, with 11 bases remaining between them. This CDR3 has 12 amino acids. Germline CDR1 SQVTM, CDR2 ANQGSEA. In nucleotides, the CDR3 is TGCAGCGTTGATCCGGGTGGCGACGAGCAGTACTTC. Amino acids: CSVDPGGDEQYF.

V gene TRBV7-2 combines with J gene TRBJ2-1, with TRBD2 matching over 12 bases. CDR3 length: 17 amino acids. Germline V gene sequence: CDR1 SGHTA, CDR2 FQGNSA. V was clipped by 2 bases and J by 6 bases; unmatched bases: 8. In DNA form, the CDR3 reads TGTGCCAGCAGCTTAAGGTCTAGCGGGGGGGCCCGCAATGAGCAGTTCTTC. The encoded protein is CASSLRSSGGARNEQFF.